This T cell receptor beta chain emerged from a study of glioma-infiltrating T cells after dendritic cell vaccination. This CDR3 comprises 16 residues. Germline V lookup: CDR1 SGHTA, CDR2 FQGTGA. Trimming took 3 bases from V and 6 from J; bases not matched to a gene: 4. PBMC were collected before vaccination, two weeks after the third vaccination, and at progression. TCRB CDR3 was amplified from 2 ug genomic DNA or less. TCRdb keeps only in-frame clones here, not all; method: immunoSEQ multiplex PCR. The repertoire includes fewer than 85,000 clones, over 85% of them detected once, and 3.2% sits in the top ten.

The input for sequencing was blood, taken before dendritic cell vaccination. The source is a human donor with glioblastoma. The V and J genes are TRBV7-3 and TRBJ2-1; 14 nucleotides agree with TRBD2. CDR3 nucleotide sequence: TGTGCCAGCAGCTTGACCGGGACTAGCGGGAGCAATGAGCAGTTCTTC. As protein: CASSLTGTSGSNEQFF. The whole variable domain, remainder taken from reference TRBV7-3 and TRBJ2-1, is GAGVSQTPSNKVTEKGKYVELRCDPISGHTALYWYRQSLGQGPEFLIYFQGTGAADDSGLPNDRFFAVRPEGSVSTLKIQRTERGDSAVYLCASSLTGTSGSNEQFFGPGTRLTVL.